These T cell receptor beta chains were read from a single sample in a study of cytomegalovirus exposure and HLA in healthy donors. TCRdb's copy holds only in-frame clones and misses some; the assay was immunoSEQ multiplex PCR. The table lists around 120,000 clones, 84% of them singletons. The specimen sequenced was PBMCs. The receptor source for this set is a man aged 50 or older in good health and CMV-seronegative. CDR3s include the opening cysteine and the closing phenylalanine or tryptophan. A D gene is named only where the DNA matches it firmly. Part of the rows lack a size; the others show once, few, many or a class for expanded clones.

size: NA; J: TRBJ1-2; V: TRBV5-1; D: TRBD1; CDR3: CASSLETGQGTFNGYTF; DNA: TGCGCCAGCAGCTTGGAGACTGGACAGGGGACCTTTAATGGCTACACCTTC
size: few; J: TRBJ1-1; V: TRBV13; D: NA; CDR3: CASSLRGSPEAFF; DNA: TGTGCCAGCAGCTTACGGGGTTCTCCTGAAGCTTTCTTT
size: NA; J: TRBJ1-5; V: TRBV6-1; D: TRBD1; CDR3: CASSATGRNQPQHF; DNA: TGTGCCAGCAGTGCGACAGGGCGCAATCAGCCCCAGCATTTT
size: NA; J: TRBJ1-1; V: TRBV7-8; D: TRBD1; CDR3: CASSRGTGGTEAFF; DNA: TGTGCCAGCAGCCGCGGGACAGGGGGTACTGAAGCTTTCTTT
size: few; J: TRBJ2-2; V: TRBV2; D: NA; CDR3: CASSQHRNTGELFF; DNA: TGTGCCAGCAGCCAACACAGGAACACCGGGGAGCTGTTTTTT
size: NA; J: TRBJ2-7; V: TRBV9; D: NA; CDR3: CASSAGYRSYEQYF; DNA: TGTGCCAGCAGCGCCGGTTACAGAAGCTACGAGCAGTACTTC
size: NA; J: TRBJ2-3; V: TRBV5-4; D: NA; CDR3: CASSFWATDTQYF; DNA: TGTGCCAGCAGCTTTTGGGCCACAGATACGCAGTATTTT
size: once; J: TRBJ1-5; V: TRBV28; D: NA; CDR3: CASSFSGRDQPQHF; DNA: TGTGCCAGCAGTTTTTCCGGGAGAGATCAGCCCCAGCATTTT
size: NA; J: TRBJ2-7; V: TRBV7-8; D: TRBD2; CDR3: CASSSRGPGGGYEQYF; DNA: TGTGCCAGCAGCTCTCGGGGTCCGGGAGGAGGCTACGAGCAGTACTTC
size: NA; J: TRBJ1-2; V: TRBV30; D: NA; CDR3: CAWSVGQGSVLF; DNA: NA
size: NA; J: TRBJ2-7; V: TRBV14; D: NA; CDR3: CASSSPLWAHEQYF; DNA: TGTGCCAGCAGCTCCCCCCTATGGGCTCACGAGCAGTACTTC
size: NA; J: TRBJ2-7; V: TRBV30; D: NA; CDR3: CAWSLGERYEQYF; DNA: TGTGCCTGGAGTTTAGGGGAACGCTACGAGCAGTACTTC
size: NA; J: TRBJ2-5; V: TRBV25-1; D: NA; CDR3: CASSNPGGRETQYF; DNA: TGTGCCAGTTCTAACCCCGGGGGGCGAGAGACCCAGTACTTC
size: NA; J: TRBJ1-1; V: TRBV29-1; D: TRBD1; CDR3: CSVEDTGGGNTEAFF; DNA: TGCAGCGTTGAAGATACAGGGGGCGGGAACACTGAAGCTTTCTTT
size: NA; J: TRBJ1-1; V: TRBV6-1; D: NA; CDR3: CASTLHSVNTEAFF; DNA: TGTGCCAGCACCCTTCACAGTGTGAACACTGAAGCTTTCTTT
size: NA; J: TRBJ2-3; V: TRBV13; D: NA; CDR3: CASSPRSGHWTDTQYF; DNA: TGTGCCAGCAGCCCCCGGAGCGGCCACTGGACGGATACGCAGTATTTT
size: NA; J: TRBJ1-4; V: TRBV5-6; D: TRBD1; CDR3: CASSPFTGQSYEKLFF; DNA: TGTGCCAGCAGCCCCTTCACGGGACAGAGTTATGAAAAACTGTTTTTT
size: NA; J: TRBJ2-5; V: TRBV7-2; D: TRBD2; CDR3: CASSLIGGEETQYF; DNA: TGTGCCAGCAGCTTAATTGGGGGGGAAGAGACCCAGTACTTC
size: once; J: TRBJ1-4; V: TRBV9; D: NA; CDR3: CASSKTATGVEEKLFF; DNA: TGTGCCAGCTCCAAGACAGCAACGGGGGTCGAAGAAAAACTGTTTTTT
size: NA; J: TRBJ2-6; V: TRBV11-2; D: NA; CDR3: CASSLVGGSGANVLTF; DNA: TGTGCCAGCAGCTTAGTGGGGGGCTCTGGGGCCAACGTCCTGACTTTC
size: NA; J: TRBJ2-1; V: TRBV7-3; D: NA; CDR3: CASSITRDSYEQFF; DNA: TGTGCCAGCAGCATAACCCGGGATAGCTATGAGCAGTTCTTC
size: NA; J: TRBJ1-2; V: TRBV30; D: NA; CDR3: CAWSVIDGYTF; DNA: TGTGCCTGGAGTGTCATAGATGGCTACACCTTC
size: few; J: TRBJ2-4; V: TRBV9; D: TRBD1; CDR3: CASSPSTGGNIQYF; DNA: TGTGCCAGCAGCCCATCGACAGGGGGAAACATTCAGTACTTC